The T cell receptor beta chain described here comes from a study of blood T cell repertoires in COVID-19 (dated by TCRdb to 2020 to 2022). As for the study more broadly: The collaborator samples originated in the United States, Italy and Spain and spanned the acute and convalescent phases of COVID-19. The material from the prospective study consisted of cDNA or gDNA derived from T cells, B-cell-depleted T cells, or PBMCs. A freely available public database, intended as a resource for researchers studying the immune response to SARS-CoV-2, is where the repertoires were released. Nearly every sample came with metadata listing a de-identified subject ID, COVID-19 status, age in years and sex. Deeply sampled blood TCRbeta repertoires from subjects exposed to, actively infected with, or recovered from COVID-19 were included in the dataset. Where available, HLA class I and class II types were obtained from metadata supplied by the sample provider rather than from assay-based typing. The samples were drawn from two sources: the first 160 participants of the ongoing ImmuneRACE study, and 1,200 or so subjects contributed by 6 global collaborators. On the study overall, not on this receptor specifically: How much clinical and demographic metadata was included differed by source and by participant, and the metadata was provided uncurated.

Participants in the prospective study were enrolled through a virtual design, were aged roughly 18 to 90 years, and lived in 24 United States geographic areas. Cohort assignment in the prospective study relied on participant-reported clinical history from a screening survey and a study questionnaire. Each participant in the prospective study had whole blood, serum and a nasopharyngeal or oropharyngeal swab collected by mobile phlebotomists. Participants in the prospective study had the option to provide additional blood draws and questionnaires over an approximately 2-month period. Before DNA extraction, prospective study blood samples were shipped either frozen or at room temperature. TCRbeta CDR3 regions were amplified from genomic DNA by means of the immunoSEQ Assay, a bias-controlled multiplex PCR. The study's own analysis went as follows. The number of nucleated cells in each sample was estimated by amplification of reference gene primers within the assay. Sequence reads were collapsed and filtered to measure the absolute abundance of every unique TCRbeta CDR3 rearrangement. For each sample, productive Simpson clonality was calculated as the square root of Simpson's diversity index across productive rearrangements. TCRdb stores this immuneACCESS table with in-frame sequences only. Part of the clones is absent; in the studies checked, under half of the shortfall reflects unresolved V genes, and no reason is known for the rest. V, J and clone size derive from that table, while D and trimming were established from the DNA sequence. Present in this sample are some 260,000 clones, around 80% of which were seen just once. The ten largest clones represent under 4.5% of the sample.

The V end loses 7 bases and the J end loses 0 bases, and a stretch of 8 bases separates them. The CDR1 and CDR2 encoded by the germline V gene are MNHEY and SVGAGI. The CDR3 spans 13 residues, from the cysteine through the phenylalanine. The sequence is cut down to CDR3 DNA, 39 bases in frame from base 1. A word on this clone: Its antigen is unknown. Nothing much larger sits one base from this clone, and base qualities are not available.

Recombination joined TRBV6-5 with TRBJ2-3; too little of a D gene remains to name it. The sequencing sample was made of PBMCs or T cells enriched from blood (not recorded which). The receptor's source is a man aged 25-40 years with acute COVID-19. The DNA is TGTGCCAGCAACCCGACTAGCACAGATACGCAGTATTTT. Translated, this is CASNPTSTDTQYF.